This is a list of T cell receptor beta chains from one sample in a study of blood T cells in healthy people across ages. From the 5' RACE reads, TCRdb called clonotypes with MiXCR, one entry per CDR3 protein. Of 550,000 to 700,000 distinct CDR3 sequences listed, 27% are singletons. The sequenced material came from blood. The receptors shown here come from a woman in her 70s in good health. Each CDR3 is given with its conserved first and last residue. The D gene is left open where the match is weak. A row's size may be missing; if present it is once, few, many or a size class.

v_gene	j_gene	abundance	d_gene	CDR3aa	CDR3nt
TRBV24-1	TRBJ2-3	-	TRBD1	CATSDGDRDADTQYF	TGTGCCACCAGTGATGGGGACAGGGACGCAGATACGCAGTATTTT
TRBV12-3/TRBV12-4	TRBJ2-3	-	-	CASSFRLTTDAEYF	TGTGCCAGCAGTTTTAGACTAACCACAGATGCGGAGTATTTT
TRBV18	TRBJ1-5	-	-	CASSPHRVGNQPQHF	TGTGCCAGCTCACCACACAGGGTGGGCAATCAGCCCCAGCATTTT
TRBV14	TRBJ1-3	-	-	CASSQVRTTGNTIYF	TGTGCCAGCAGCCAAGTACGCACCACTGGAAACACCATATATTTT
TRBV20-1	TRBJ2-5	few	-	CSAGDGGKETQYF	TGCAGTGCCGGGGACGGGGGTAAAGAGACCCAGTACTTC
TRBV11-3	TRBJ2-3	once	TRBD1	CASSVTGVDTDTQYF	TGTGCCAGCAGCGTGACAGGGGTTGACACAGATACGCAGTATTTT
TRBV5-1	TRBJ2-5	-	-	CASSLGGAENEQLF	TGCGCCAGCAGCTTAGGGGGGGCAGAGAATGAGCAGCTCTTC
TRBV5-6	TRBJ1-4	-	-	CASSLARGRDEVFF	TGTGCCAGCAGCTTGGCCAGAGGTAGGGATGAGGTGTTTTTT
TRBV12-3/TRBV12-4	TRBJ2-5	-	-	CASSLVDVYLIGTQYF	TGTGCCAGCAGTTTAGTTGATGTCTACCTCATCGGGACCCAGTACTTC
TRBV5-1	TRBJ1-1	few	-	CASSSGNPNTEAFF	TGCGCCAGCAGCTCCGGGAATCCAAACACTGAAGCTTTCTTT
TRBV21-1	TRBJ2-5	few	-	CASSKLQTKGQETQYF	TGTGCCAGCAGCAAACTCCAAACAAAGGGTCAAGAGACCCAGTACTTC
TRBV12-3/TRBV12-4	TRBJ2-4	once	TRBD1	CASSLGGSRGAKNIQYF	TGTGCCAGCTCACTAGGGGGCTCCAGAGGAGCCAAAAACATTCAGTACTTC
TRBV4-3	TRBJ2-1	-	-	CASSQEWGTEQFF	TGCGCCAGCAGCCAAGAGTGGGGTACTGAGCAGTTCTTC
TRBV4-3	TRBJ2-5	-	TRBD2	CASSQDGGVRTQYF	TGCGCCAGCAGCCAAGACGGGGGGGTGCGGACCCAGTACTTC
TRBV5-1	TRBJ2-1	few	-	CASSSRTDNYNEQFF	TGCGCCAGCAGCTCGAGGACGGATAATTACAATGAGCAGTTCTTC
TRBV6-1	TRBJ1-2	few	-	CASSEGDGLPPYGYTF	TGTGCCAGCAGTGAAGGGGACGGACTCCCTCCTTATGGCTACACCTTC
TRBV29-1	TRBJ1-4	-	TRBD1	CSVLPTTGANEELFF	TGCAGCGTTTTACCAACCACAGGGGCTAATGAAGAACTGTTTTTT
TRBV4-2	TRBJ1-5	-	TRBD1	CASSQRQGAGSNQPQHF	TGTGCCAGCAGCCAACGACAGGGGGCTGGGAGCAATCAGCCCCAGCATTTT
TRBV19	TRBJ2-1	few	TRBD2	CASSIRLAGANEQFF	TGTGCCAGTAGTATTCGACTAGCGGGAGCTAATGAGCAGTTCTTC
TRBV6-5	TRBJ2-3	few	TRBD1	CASSFNDRVGDTQYF	TGTGCCAGCAGTTTTAACGACAGGGTGGGAGATACGCAGTATTTT
TRBV4-1	TRBJ2-1	-	TRBD2	CASSQDPLAGGLNEQFF	TGCGCCAGCAGCCAAGACCCACTAGCGGGGGGTCTCAATGAGCAGTTCTTC
TRBV20-1	TRBJ2-1	-	-	CSAPSRARMYNEQFF	TGCAGTGCCCCCTCCCGGGCTCGAATGTACAATGAGCAGTTCTTC
TRBV6-1	TRBJ1-1	-	-	CASSKRASGGGTEAFF	TGTGCCAGCAGTAAGCGGGCTTCTGGTGGGGGCACTGAAGCTTTCTTT
TRBV12-3/TRBV12-4	TRBJ1-4	few	-	CASRAGTNEKLFF	TGTGCCAGCAGAGCTGGGACTAATGAAAAACTGTTTTTT
TRBV9	TRBJ1-5	-	-	CASSVEGGDNQPQHF	TGTGCCAGCAGCGTAGAAGGGGGAGATAATCAGCCCCAGCATTTT
TRBV19	TRBJ2-5	-	TRBD1	CASSPPTGTGGEETQYF	TGTGCCAGTAGTCCACCGACCGGGACAGGGGGCGAAGAGACCCAGTACTTC
TRBV12-3/TRBV12-4	TRBJ1-2	-	-	CASSRTVSYGYTF	TGTGCCAGCAGCAGGACAGTCTCCTATGGCTACACCTTC
TRBV7-8	TRBJ2-1	-	-	CASAKENEQFF	TGTGCCAGCGCGAAAGAGAATGAGCAGTTCTTC
TRBV20-1	TRBJ1-2	-	-	CSAPDRLNSYGYTF	TGCAGTGCCCCGGACAGATTAAATAGCTATGGCTACACCTTC
TRBV20-1	TRBJ1-3	few	-	CSAPISSGNTIYF	TGCAGTGCCCCAATCAGCTCTGGAAACACCATATATTTT
TRBV11-2	TRBJ1-3	once	TRBD1	CASRHRGKVLATSGNTIYF	TGTGCCAGCCGGCACAGGGGGAAGGTTTTAGCCACCTCTGGAAACACCATATATTTT
TRBV5-1	TRBJ1-4	-	-	CASSYNNEKLFF	TGCGCCAGCAGCTACAATAATGAAAAACTGTTTTTT
TRBV10-1	TRBJ2-5	-	-	CASSDDSQETQYF	TGCGCCAGCAGTGATGACAGTCAAGAGACCCAGTACTTC
TRBV7-2	TRBJ2-1	-	TRBD1	CASSLPRDRAIGNEQFF	TGTGCCAGCAGCTTACCCCGAGACAGGGCAATAGGCAATGAGCAGTTCTTC
TRBV29-1	TRBJ1-4	-	-	CSVEDSPRGRFF	TGCAGCGTTGAAGACTCCCCTAGAGGGAGGTTTTTT
TRBV3-1	TRBJ2-3	-	-	CASSQWGRDTQYF	TGTGCCAGCAGCCAATGGGGGAGGGATACGCAGTATTTT
TRBV18	TRBJ1-1	few	TRBD1	CASSPTGTVNTEAFF	TGTGCCAGCTCACCTACCGGGACAGTGAACACTGAAGCTTTCTTT
TRBV7-9	TRBJ1-2	-	-	CASSLEASNYGYTF	TGTGCCAGCAGCTTAGAGGCATCCAACTATGGCTACACCTTC
TRBV6-1	TRBJ2-3	-	TRBD1	CASRRRDRTYTDTQYF	TGTGCCAGCAGACGACGGGACAGGACTTACACAGATACGCAGTATTTT
TRBV20-1	TRBJ2-1	few	-	CSAKQALGGLNEQFF	TGCAGTGCTAAACAGGCTCTCGGTGGTCTCAATGAGCAGTTCTTC
TRBV5-1	TRBJ2-5	-	TRBD1	CASSTWTGGDPRGETQYF	TGCGCCAGCAGCACCTGGACAGGGGGCGACCCCCGAGGAGAGACCCAGTACTTC
TRBV27	TRBJ1-2	-	-	CASSLGAARTYGYTF	TGTGCCAGCAGCCTTGGGGCGGCCAGGACCTATGGCTACACCTTC
TRBV11-3	TRBJ2-7	-	TRBD1	CASSLGAGQGAYEQYF	TGTGCCAGCAGCTTAGGGGCTGGACAGGGGGCCTACGAGCAGTACTTC
TRBV12-3/TRBV12-4	TRBJ2-7	-	-	CASTRSGEQYF	TGTGCCAGCACCCGTTCGGGCGAACAGTACTTC
TRBV29-1	TRBJ2-3	few	TRBD1	CSARPGQGKGTQYF	TGCAGCGCTCGTCCGGGACAGGGAAAGGGTACGCAGTATTTT